The sequence of this T cell receptor beta chain was determined in a study of T cells in tumors and immune-related adverse events. The CDR3 spans 14 residues. CDR1 is SGHTA, CDR2 FQGNSA, per germline. V shed 7 bases, J shed 6 bases, and the junction held 8 bases outside the gene matches. The data were produced by immunoSEQ multiplex PCR, yet TCRdb's version contains in-frame clones alone and is incomplete. Among about 4,900 clones listed, approximately 64% were seen once. The sample here was gut tissue, taken from a patient treated with anti-PD-1 therapy. The sequence was obtained from a female donor with metastatic renal cell carcinoma. This chain connects TRBV7-2 to TRBJ2-2; 7 bases map to TRBD2. The DNA for the CDR3 is TGTGCCAGCACCACCGGGACTATGGCCGGGGAGCTGTTTTTT. This translates into CASTTGTMAGELFF.